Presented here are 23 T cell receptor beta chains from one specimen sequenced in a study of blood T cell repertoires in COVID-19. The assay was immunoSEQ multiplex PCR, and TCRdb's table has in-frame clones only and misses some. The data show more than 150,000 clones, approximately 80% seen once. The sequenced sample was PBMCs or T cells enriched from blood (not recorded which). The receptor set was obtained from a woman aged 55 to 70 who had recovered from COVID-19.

CDR3 residues: CASSLRSSPLHF. CDR3 bases: TGTGCCAGCAGCCTCCGGTCTTCACCCCTCCACTTT. The V gene is TRBV7-9, the J gene TRBJ1-6; D is undetermined. V lost 5 bases to trimming and J lost 9 bases, with 8 bases between them. The germline CDR1 and CDR2 sequences are SEHNR and FQNEAQ (reference sequence). This CDR3 has 12 amino acids. The full variable domain, with the rest looked up from reference TRBV7-9 and TRBJ1-6, is DTGVSQNPRHKITKRGQNVTFRCDPISEHNRLYWYRQTLGQGPEFLTYFQNEAQLEKSRLLSDRFSAERPKGSFSTLEIQRTEQGDSAMYLCASSLRSSPLHFGNGTRLTVT.

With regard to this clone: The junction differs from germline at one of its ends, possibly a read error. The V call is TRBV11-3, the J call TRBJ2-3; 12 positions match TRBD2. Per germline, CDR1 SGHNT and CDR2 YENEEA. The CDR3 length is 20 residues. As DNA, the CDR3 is TGTGCCAGCAGCCTAGAGGGATCTAGCGGGGGGGCTCTATCCCCAGATACGCAGTATTTT. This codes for CASSLEGSSGGALSPDTQYF.

This CDR3 reads CASSVGLFQETQYF. CDR3 nucleotide sequence: TGTGCCAGCAGCGTGGGACTTTTTCAAGAGACCCAGTACTTC. This chain connects TRBV5-6 to TRBJ2-5, with TRBD2 as a possible D gene (6 bases). Trimming left V 4 bases short and J 2 bases short, with 12 bases between. The germline V gene encodes CDR1 SGHDT and CDR2 YYEEEE. This CDR3 is 14 amino acids long.

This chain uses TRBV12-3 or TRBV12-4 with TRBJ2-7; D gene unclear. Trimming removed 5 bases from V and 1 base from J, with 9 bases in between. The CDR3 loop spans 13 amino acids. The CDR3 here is CASSTVRSYEQYF. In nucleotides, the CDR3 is TGTGCCAGCAGTACGGTCCGTTCCTACGAGCAGTACTTC.

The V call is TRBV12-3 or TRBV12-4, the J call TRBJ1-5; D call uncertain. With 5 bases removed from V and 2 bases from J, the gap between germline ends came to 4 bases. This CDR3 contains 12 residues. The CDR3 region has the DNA TGTGCCAGCAGTAGCGGCAATCAGCCCCAGCATTTT. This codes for CASSSGNQPQHF.

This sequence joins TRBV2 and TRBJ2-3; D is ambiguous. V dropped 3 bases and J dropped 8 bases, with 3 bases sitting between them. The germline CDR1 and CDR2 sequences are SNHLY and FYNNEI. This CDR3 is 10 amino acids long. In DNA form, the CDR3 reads TGTGCCAGCAGTGACCTTACGCAGTATTTT. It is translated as CASSDLTQYF.

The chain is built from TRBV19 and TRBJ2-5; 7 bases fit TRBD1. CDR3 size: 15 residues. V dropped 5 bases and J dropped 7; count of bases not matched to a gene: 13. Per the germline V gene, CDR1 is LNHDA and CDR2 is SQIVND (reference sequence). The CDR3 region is CASSLTGQPWGTQYF. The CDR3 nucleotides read TGTGCCAGTAGTTTGACGGGACAGCCTTGGGGGACCCAGTACTTC. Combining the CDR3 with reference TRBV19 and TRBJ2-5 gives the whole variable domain DGGITQSPKYLFRKEGQNVTLSCEQNLNHDAMYWYRQDPGQGLRLIYYSQIVNDFQKGDIAEGYSVSREKKESFPLTVTSAQKNPTAFYLCASSLTGQPWGTQYFGPGTRLLVL.

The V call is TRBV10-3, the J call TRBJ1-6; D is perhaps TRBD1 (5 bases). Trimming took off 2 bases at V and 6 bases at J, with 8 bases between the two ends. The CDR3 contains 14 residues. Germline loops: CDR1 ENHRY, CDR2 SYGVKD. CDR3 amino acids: CAISEQGGNSPLHF. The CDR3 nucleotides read TGTGCCATCAGTGAGCAGGGTGGTAATTCACCCCTCCACTTT.

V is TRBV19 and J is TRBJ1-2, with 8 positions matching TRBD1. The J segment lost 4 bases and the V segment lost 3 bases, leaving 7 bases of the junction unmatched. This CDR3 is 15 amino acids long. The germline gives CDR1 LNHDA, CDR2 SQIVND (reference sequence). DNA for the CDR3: TGTGCCAGTAGTATTAGTCAGGGGGCTGCCTATGGCTACACCTTC. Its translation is CASSISQGAAYGYTF.

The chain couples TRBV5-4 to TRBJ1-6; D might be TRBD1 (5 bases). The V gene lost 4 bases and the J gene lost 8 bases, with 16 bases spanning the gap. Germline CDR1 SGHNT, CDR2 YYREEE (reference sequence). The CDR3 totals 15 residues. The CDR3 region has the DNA TGTGCCAGCAGCCCTGGTGCGCAGGGTGATTCACCCCTCCACTTT. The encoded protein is CASSPGAQGDSPLHF.

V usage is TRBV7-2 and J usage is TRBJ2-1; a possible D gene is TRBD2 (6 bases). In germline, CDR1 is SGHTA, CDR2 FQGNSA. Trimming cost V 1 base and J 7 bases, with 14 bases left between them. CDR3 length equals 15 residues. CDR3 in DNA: TGTGCCAGCAGCTTAGTGGCGGGGCGTGGGAATGAGCAGTTCTTC. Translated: CASSLVAGRGNEQFF.

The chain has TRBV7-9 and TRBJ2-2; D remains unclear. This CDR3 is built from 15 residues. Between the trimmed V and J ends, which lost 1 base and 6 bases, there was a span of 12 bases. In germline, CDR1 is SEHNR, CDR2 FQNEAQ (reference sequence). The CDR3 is CASSLVSPTAGELFF. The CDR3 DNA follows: TGTGCCAGCAGCTTAGTTAGTCCTACGGCCGGGGAGCTGTTTTTT.

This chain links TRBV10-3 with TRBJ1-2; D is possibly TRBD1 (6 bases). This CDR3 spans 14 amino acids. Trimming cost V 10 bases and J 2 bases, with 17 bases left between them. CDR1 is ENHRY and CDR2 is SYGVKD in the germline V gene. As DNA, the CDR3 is TGTGCCAGCAGGACAGTTGGAACGAACTATGGCTACACCTTC. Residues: CASRTVGTNYGYTF.

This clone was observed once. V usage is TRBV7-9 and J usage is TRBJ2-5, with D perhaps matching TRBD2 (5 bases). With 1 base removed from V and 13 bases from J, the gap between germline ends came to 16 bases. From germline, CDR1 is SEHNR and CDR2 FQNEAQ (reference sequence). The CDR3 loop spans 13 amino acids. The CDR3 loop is CASSLVPQEVSYF. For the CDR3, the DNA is TGTGCCAGCAGCTTAGTACCTCAGGAGGTGTCGTACTTC. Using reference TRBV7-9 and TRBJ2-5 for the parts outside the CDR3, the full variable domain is DTGVSQNPRHKITKRGQNVTFRCDPISEHNRLYWYRQTLGQGPEFLTYFQNEAQLEKSRLLSDRFSAERPKGSFSTLEIQRTEQGDSAMYLCASSLVPQEVSYFGPGTRLLVL.

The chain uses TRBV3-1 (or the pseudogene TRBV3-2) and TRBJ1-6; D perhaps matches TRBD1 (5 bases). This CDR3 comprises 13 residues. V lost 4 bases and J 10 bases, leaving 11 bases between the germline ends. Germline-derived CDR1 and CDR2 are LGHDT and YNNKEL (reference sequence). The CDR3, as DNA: TGTGCCAGCAGCCCGCGGAGGGGATCACCCCTCCACTTT. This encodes CASSPRRGSPLHF.

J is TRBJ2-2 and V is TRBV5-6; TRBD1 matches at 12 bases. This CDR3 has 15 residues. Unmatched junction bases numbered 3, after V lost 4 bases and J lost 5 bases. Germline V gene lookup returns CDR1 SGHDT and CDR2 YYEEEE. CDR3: CASSRGQGATGELFF. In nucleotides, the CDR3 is TGTGCCAGCAGCCGGGGACAGGGGGCAACCGGGGAGCTGTTTTTT.

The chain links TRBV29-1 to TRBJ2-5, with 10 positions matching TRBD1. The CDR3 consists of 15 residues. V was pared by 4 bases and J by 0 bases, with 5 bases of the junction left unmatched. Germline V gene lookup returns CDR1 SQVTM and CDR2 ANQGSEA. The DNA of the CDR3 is TGCAGCGTTGTGCCGGACAGGGGGGACCAAGAGACCCAGTACTTC. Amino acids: CSVVPDRGDQETQYF. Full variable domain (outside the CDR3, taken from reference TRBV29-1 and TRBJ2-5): SAVISQKPSRDICQRGTSLTIQCQVDSQVTMMFWYRQQPGQSLTLIATANQGSEATYESGFVIDKFPISRPNLTFSTLTVSNMSPEDSSIYLCSVVPDRGDQETQYFGPGTRLLVL.

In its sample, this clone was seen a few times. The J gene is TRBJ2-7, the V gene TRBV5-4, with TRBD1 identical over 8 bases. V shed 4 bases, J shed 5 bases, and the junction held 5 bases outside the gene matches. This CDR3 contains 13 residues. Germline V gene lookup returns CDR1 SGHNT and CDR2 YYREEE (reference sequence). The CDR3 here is CASSQDREDEQYF. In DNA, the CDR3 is TGTGCCAGCAGCCAGGACAGGGAGGACGAGCAGTACTTC.

CDR3: CSASSGTSGGGAHEQYF. The DNA of the CDR3 is TGCAGTGCTAGTAGTGGGACTAGCGGAGGGGGGGCCCACGAGCAGTACTTC. The chain uses TRBV20-1 and TRBJ2-7, with 11 bases that match TRBD2. The J segment lost 5 bases and the V segment lost 3 bases, leaving 15 bases of the junction unmatched. This CDR3 contains 17 residues. The germline V gene encodes CDR1 DFQATT and CDR2 SNEGSKA (reference sequence).

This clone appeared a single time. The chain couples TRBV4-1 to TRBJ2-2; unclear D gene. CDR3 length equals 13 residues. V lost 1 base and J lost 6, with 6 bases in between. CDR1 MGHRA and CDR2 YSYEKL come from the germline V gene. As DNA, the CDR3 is TGCGCCAGCAGCCAAGTCGAGTCCGGGGAGCTGTTTTTT. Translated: CASSQVESGELFF.

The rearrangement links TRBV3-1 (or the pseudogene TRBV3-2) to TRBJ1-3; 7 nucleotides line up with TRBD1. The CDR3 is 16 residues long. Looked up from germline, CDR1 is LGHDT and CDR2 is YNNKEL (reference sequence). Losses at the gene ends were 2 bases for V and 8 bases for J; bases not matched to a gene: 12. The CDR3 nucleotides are TGTGCCAGCAGCCAAACGGGGGACAGTTGGTCCTACACCATATATTTT. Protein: CASSQTGDSWSYTIYF.

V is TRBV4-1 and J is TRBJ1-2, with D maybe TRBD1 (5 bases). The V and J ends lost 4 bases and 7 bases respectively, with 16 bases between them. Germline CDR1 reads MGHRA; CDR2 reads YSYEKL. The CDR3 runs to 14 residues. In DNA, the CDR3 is TGCGCCAGCAGCCCGGGACTACGCGGCGGTGGCTACACCTTC. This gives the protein CASSPGLRGGGYTF.

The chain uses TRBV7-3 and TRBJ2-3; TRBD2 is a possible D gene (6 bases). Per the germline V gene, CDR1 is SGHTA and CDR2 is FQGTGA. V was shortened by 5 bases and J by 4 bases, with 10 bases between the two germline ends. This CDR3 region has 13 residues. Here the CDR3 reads CASSLGTSDTQYF. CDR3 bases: TGTGCCAGCAGCCTCGGGACTTCAGATACGCAGTATTTT.